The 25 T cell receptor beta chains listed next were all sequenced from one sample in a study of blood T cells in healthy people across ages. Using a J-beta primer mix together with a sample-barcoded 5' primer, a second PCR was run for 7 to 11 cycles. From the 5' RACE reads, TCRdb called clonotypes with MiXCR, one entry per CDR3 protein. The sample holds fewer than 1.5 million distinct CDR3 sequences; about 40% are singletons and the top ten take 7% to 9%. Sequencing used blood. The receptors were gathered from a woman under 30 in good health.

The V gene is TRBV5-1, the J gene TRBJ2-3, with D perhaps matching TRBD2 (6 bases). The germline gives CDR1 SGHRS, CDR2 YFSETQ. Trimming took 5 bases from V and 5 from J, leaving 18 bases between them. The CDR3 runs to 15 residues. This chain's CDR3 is CASSSSDEHEDTQYF. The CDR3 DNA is TGCGCCAGCAGTTCTAGCGACGAGCATGAAGATACGCAGTATTTT.

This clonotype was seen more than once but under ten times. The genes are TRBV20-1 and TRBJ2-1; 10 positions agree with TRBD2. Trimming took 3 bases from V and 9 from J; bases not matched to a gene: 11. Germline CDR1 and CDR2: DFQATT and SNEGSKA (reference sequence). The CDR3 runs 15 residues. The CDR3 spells CSARLAGAVGSEQFF. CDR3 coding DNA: TGCAGTGCTAGGCTAGCGGGGGCCGTGGGGAGTGAGCAGTTCTTC.

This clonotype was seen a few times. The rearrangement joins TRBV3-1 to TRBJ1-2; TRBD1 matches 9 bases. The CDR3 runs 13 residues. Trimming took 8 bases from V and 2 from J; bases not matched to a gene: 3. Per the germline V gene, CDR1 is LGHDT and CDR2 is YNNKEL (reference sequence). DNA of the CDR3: TGTGCCAGCGGGGACAGGGAGAACTATGGCTACACCTTC. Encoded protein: CASGDRENYGYTF.

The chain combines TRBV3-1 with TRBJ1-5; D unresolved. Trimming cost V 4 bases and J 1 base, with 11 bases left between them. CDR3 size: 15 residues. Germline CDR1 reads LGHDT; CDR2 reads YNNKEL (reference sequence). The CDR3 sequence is CASSPDLRSNQPQHF. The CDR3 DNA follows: TGTGCCAGCAGCCCTGATCTTCGAAGCAATCAGCCCCAGCATTTT.

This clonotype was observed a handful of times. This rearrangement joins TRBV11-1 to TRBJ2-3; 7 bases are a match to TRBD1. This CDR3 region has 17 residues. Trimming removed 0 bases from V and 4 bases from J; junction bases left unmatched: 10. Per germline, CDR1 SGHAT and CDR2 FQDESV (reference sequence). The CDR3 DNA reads TGTGCCAGCAGCTTAGCTCGGGACAGAATACGTCCAGATACGCAGTATTTT. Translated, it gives CASSLARDRIRPDTQYF. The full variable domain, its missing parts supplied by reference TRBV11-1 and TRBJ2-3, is EAEVAQSPRYKITEKSQAVAFWCDPISGHATLYWYRQILGQGPELLVQFQDESVVDDSQLPKDRFSAERLKGVDSTLKIQPAELGDSAMYLCASSLARDRIRPDTQYFGPGTRLTVL.

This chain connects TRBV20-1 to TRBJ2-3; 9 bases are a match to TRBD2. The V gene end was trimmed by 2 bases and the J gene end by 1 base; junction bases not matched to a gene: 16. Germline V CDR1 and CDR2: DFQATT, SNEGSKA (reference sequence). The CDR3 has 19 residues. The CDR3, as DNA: TGCAGTGCTAGAACCCCGAGCGGGAGGCCCGATCCGTGCACAGATACGCAGTATTTT. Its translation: CSARTPSGRPDPCTDTQYF.

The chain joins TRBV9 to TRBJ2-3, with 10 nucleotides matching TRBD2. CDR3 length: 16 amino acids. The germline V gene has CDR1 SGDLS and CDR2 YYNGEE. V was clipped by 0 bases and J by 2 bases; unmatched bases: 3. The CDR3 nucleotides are TGTGCCAGCAGCGTAGTAGCGGGGGGACCCACAGATACGCAGTATTTT. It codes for CASSVVAGGPTDTQYF.

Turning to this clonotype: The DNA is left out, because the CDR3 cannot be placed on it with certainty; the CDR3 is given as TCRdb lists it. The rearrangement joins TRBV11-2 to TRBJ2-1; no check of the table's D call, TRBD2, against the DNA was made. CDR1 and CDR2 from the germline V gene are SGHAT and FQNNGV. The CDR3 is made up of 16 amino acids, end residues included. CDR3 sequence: CASSLAGRWFGDGQFF.

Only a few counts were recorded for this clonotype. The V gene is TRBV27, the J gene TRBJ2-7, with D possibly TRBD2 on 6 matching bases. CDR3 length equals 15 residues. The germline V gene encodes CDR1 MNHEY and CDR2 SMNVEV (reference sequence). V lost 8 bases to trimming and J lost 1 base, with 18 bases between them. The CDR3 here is CASRASSAGSYEQYF. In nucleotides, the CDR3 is TGTGCCAGCCGGGCATCCAGCGCGGGATCCTACGAGCAGTACTTC.

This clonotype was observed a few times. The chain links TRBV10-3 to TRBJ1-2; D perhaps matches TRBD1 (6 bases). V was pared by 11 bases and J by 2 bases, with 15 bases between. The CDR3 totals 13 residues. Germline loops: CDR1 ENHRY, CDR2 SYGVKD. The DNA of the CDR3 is TGTGCCGTGGATGGGGGCGGAAACTATGGCTACACCTTC. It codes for CAVDGGGNYGYTF.

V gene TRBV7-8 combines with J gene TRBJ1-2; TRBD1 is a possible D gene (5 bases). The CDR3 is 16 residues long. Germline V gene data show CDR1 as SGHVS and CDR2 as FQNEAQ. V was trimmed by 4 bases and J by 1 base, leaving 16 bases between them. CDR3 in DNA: TGTGCCAGCAGCTACGTCTGGGGCCGTCATAACTATGGCTACACCTTC. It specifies CASSYVWGRHNYGYTF.

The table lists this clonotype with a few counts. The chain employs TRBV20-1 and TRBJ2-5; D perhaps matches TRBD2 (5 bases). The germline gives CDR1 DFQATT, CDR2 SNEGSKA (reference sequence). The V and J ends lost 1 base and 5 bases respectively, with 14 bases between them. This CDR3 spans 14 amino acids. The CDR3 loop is CSARARDPRETQYF. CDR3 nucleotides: TGCAGTGCTAGAGCCCGGGATCCTCGGGAGACCCAGTACTTC.

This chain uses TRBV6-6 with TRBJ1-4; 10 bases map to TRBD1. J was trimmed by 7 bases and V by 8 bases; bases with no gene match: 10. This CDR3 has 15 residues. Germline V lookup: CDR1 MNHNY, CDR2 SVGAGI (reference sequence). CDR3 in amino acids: CASGTGVGAGEKLFF. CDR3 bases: TGTGCCAGCGGGACAGGGGTAGGGGCCGGTGAAAAACTGTTTTTT.

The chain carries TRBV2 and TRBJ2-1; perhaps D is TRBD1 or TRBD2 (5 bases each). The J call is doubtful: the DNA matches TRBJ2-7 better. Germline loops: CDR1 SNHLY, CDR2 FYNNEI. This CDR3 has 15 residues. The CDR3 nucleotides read TGTGCCAGCCTTAGGGACCAGAGCTCCTACAATGAGCAGTACTTC. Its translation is CASLRDQSSYNEQYF.

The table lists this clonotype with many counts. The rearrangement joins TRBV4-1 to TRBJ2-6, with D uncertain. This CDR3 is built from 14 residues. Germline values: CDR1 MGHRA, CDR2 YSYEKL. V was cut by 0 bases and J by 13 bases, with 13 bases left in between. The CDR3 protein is CASSQEASLGVLTF. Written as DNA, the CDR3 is TGCGCCAGCAGCCAAGAGGCCAGTCTCGGAGTCCTGACTTTC.

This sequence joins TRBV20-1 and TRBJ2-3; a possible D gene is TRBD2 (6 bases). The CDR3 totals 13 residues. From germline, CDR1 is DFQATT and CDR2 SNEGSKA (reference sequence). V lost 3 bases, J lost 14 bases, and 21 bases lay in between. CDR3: CSASFSLSGGLYF. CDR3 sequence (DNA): TGCAGTGCTAGTTTTAGCCTTAGCGGCGGCCTGTATTTT.

This chain's CDR3 is CSARRQGGTYEQYF. CDR3 in DNA: TGCAGTGCTCGAAGACAGGGGGGGACCTACGAGCAGTACTTC. The rearrangement links TRBV20-1 to TRBJ2-7, with 9 bases lining up with TRBD1. Germline values: CDR1 DFQATT, CDR2 SNEGSKA (reference sequence). The CDR3 sequence is 14 residues long. With 5 bases clipped from V and 2 bases from J, the junction kept 7 bases outside the gene matches.

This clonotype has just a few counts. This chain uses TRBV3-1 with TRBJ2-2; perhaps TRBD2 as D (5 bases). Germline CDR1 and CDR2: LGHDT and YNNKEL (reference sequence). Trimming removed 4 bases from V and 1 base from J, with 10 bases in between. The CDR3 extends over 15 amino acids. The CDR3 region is CASSLIAGNTGELFF. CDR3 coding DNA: TGTGCCAGCAGCCTTATTGCGGGGAACACCGGGGAGCTGTTTTTT. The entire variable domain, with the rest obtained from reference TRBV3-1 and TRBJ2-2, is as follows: DTAVSQTPKYLVTQMGNDKSIKCEQNLGHDTMYWYKQDSKKFLKIMFSYNNKELIINETVPNRFSPKSPDKAHLNLHINSLELGDSAVYFCASSLIAGNTGELFFGEGSRLTVL.

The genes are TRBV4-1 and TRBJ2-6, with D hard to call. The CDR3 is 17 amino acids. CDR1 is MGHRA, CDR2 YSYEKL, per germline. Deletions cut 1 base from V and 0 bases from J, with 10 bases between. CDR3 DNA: TGCGCCAGCAGCCAAGCGGCTTCCTCCTCTGGGGCCAACGTCCTGACTTTC. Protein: CASSQAASSSGANVLTF.

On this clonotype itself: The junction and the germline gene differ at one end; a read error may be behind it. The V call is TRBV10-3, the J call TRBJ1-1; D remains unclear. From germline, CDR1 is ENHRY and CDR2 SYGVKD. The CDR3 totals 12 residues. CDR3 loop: CAISARNTDAFF. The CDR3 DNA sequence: TGTGCCATCTCAGCCCGAAACACTGATGCTTTCTTT.

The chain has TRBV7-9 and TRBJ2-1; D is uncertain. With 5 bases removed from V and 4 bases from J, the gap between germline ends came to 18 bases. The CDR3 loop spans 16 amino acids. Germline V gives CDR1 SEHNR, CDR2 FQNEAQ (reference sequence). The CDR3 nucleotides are TGTGCCAGCAGCCAACGGACGGATTCCGCTTACAATGAGCAGTTCTTC. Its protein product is CASSQRTDSAYNEQFF.

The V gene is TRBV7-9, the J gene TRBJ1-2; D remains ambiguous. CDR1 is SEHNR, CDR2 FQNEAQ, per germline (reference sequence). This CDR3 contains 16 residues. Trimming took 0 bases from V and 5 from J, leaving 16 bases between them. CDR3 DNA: TGTGCCAGCAGCTTAGCGGGCGGTGAGGGTTCATATGGCTACACCTTC. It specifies CASSLAGGEGSYGYTF.

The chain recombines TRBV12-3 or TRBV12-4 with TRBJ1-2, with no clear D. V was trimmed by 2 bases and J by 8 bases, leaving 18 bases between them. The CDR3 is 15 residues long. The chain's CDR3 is CASSLLSGSPRGYTF. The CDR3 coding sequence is TGTGCCAGCAGTTTACTCTCAGGTAGTCCTAGGGGCTACACCTTC.

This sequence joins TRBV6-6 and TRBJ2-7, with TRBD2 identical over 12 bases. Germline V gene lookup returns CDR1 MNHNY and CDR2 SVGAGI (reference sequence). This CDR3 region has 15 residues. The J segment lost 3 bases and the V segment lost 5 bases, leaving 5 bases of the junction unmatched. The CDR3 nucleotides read TGTGCCAGCAGTCCGACTAGCGGGGGTATCTACGAGCAGTACTTC. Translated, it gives CASSPTSGGIYEQYF.

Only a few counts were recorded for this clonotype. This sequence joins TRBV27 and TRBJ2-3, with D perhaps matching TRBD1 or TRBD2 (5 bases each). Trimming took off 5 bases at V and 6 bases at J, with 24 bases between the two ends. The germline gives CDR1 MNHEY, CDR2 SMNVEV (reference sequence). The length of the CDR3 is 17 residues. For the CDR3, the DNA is TGTGCCAGCAGTCTAAGAACCCCGGGGTTTGGACACGATACGCAGTATTTT. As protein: CASSLRTPGFGHDTQYF.